This is a list of T cell receptor beta chains from one sample in a study of cytomegalovirus exposure and HLA in healthy donors. Assay: immunoSEQ multiplex PCR; the TCRdb copy retains only in-frame clones and omits some. The listing contains about 50,000 clones. Sequences were obtained from PBMCs. The receptors shown here come from a woman aged 18 to 35 in good health and CMV-seronegative. Both conserved end residues are part of each CDR3. Fields, in order: J gene, D gene, V gene, CDR3 DNA, CDR3 protein. D genes are given only for firm matches.

j_call: TRBJ1-1; d_call: NA; v_call: TRBV2; cdr3_nt: TGTGCCAGCAGTAAAATCAGGGGCGGTGGCACTGAAGCTTTCTTT; cdr3_aa: CASSKIRGGGTEAFF
j_call: TRBJ2-7; d_call: TRBD2; v_call: TRBV6-6; cdr3_nt: TGTGCCAGCAGTTACTGGACTAGCGGGAGCTACGAGCAGTACTTC; cdr3_aa: CASSYWTSGSYEQYF
j_call: TRBJ1-4; d_call: TRBD1; v_call: TRBV30; cdr3_nt: TGTGCCTGGAGTCCGGGACAGGGGCAGGCTCCGGATGAAAAACTGTTTTTT; cdr3_aa: CAWSPGQGQAPDEKLFF
j_call: TRBJ2-2; d_call: NA; v_call: TRBV5-4; cdr3_nt: TGTGCCAGCAGCTTGGTCAGTACCGGGGAGCTGTTTTTT; cdr3_aa: CASSLVSTGELFF
j_call: TRBJ2-7; d_call: NA; v_call: TRBV7-2; cdr3_nt: TGTGCCAGCAGCTTAGAGCGTAGTGGCACTAGTTCCTACGAGCAGTACTTC; cdr3_aa: CASSLERSGTSSYEQYF
j_call: TRBJ2-5; d_call: TRBD2; v_call: TRBV11-2; cdr3_nt: TGTGCCAGCAGCGCGGGGGGGCAGCAAGAGACCCAGTACTTC; cdr3_aa: CASSAGGQQETQYF
j_call: TRBJ2-2; d_call: TRBD1; v_call: TRBV29-1; cdr3_nt: TGCAGCGTGACCACAGGGGCCGGGGAGCTGTTTTTT; cdr3_aa: CSVTTGAGELFF
j_call: TRBJ2-3; d_call: TRBD2; v_call: TRBV5-1; cdr3_nt: TGCGCCAGCAGCTGGACTAGCGGCCTCACAGATACGCAGTATTTT; cdr3_aa: CASSWTSGLTDTQYF
j_call: TRBJ1-1; d_call: TRBD1; v_call: TRBV6-5; cdr3_nt: TGTGCCAGCAGGACCCCGGACAGGGATGAAGCTTTCTTT; cdr3_aa: CASRTPDRDEAFF
j_call: TRBJ2-3; d_call: NA; v_call: TRBV7-7; cdr3_nt: TGTGCCAGCAGCCTGGGGGGGCGGGAAGATACGCAGTATTTT; cdr3_aa: CASSLGGREDTQYF
j_call: TRBJ2-7; d_call: TRBD1; v_call: TRBV5-1; cdr3_nt: TGCGCCAGCAGCTTGGAGCCGGGACAGGTCTACGAGCAGTACTTC; cdr3_aa: CASSLEPGQVYEQYF
j_call: TRBJ1-6; d_call: NA; v_call: TRBV19; cdr3_nt: TGTGCCAGTAGTGTCAGGGGTGAAGGTTCCTATAATTCACCCCTCCACTTT; cdr3_aa: CASSVRGEGSYNSPLHF
j_call: TRBJ2-7; d_call: TRBD2; v_call: TRBV11-2; cdr3_nt: TGTGCCAGCAGCTCCGATAGCGGGGGGGATGCCGAGCAGTACTTC; cdr3_aa: CASSSDSGGDAEQYF
j_call: TRBJ1-3; d_call: NA; v_call: TRBV4-2; cdr3_nt: TGTGCCAGCAGCCGAGCTCCGGAGAGCTCTGGAAACACCATATATTTT; cdr3_aa: CASSRAPESSGNTIYF
j_call: TRBJ2-5; d_call: TRBD2; v_call: TRBV4-1; cdr3_nt: TGCGCCAGCAGCCCCCGCGGGGGTAGGGAGACCCAGTACTTC; cdr3_aa: CASSPRGGRETQYF
j_call: TRBJ1-6; d_call: TRBD1; v_call: TRBV29-1; cdr3_nt: TGCAGCGTAGGAAGGACAGGGAAGGGGTCACCCCTCCACTTT; cdr3_aa: CSVGRTGKGSPLHF
j_call: TRBJ1-4; d_call: TRBD1; v_call: TRBV5-1; cdr3_nt: TGCGCCAGCAGCCTCGGGACAGGGGGCGAAAAACTGTTTTTT; cdr3_aa: CASSLGTGGEKLFF
j_call: TRBJ1-6; d_call: NA; v_call: TRBV11-2; cdr3_nt: TGTGCCAGCAGCCATGCTCCGGGATCCTATAATTCACCCCTCCACTTT; cdr3_aa: CASSHAPGSYNSPLHF
j_call: TRBJ1-2; d_call: NA; v_call: TRBV5-1; cdr3_nt: TGCGCCAGCAGCCTGGACAGCTATGGCTACACCTTC; cdr3_aa: CASSLDSYGYTF
j_call: TRBJ2-7; d_call: TRBD1; v_call: TRBV25-1; cdr3_nt: TGTGCCAGCAGTGAAATTAGGACAGGGGGTTACTCCTACGAGCAGTACTTC; cdr3_aa: CASSEIRTGGYSYEQYF
j_call: TRBJ2-7; d_call: TRBD1; v_call: TRBV5-1; cdr3_nt: TGCGCCAGCAGCTTACCCTCCCACAGGGGTGGAAAGAGCTCCTACGAGCAGTACTTC; cdr3_aa: CASSLPSHRGGKSSYEQYF
j_call: TRBJ2-3; d_call: TRBD1; v_call: TRBV10-1; cdr3_nt: TGCGCCAGCAGTGGGACAGGGGCGAGCACAGATACGCAGTATTTT; cdr3_aa: CASSGTGASTDTQYF
j_call: TRBJ1-4; d_call: NA; v_call: TRBV27; cdr3_nt: TGTGCCAGCAGTCCAGGGTATGTGGGTGAAAAACTGTTTTTT; cdr3_aa: CASSPGYVGEKLFF
j_call: TRBJ2-7; d_call: NA; v_call: TRBV5-1; cdr3_nt: TGCGCCAGCAGCCGGGACAATTCCTACGAGCAGTACTTC; cdr3_aa: CASSRDNSYEQYF
j_call: TRBJ2-7; d_call: NA; v_call: TRBV6-5; cdr3_nt: TGTGCCAGCAGAACAGGATTCTTCTCCTACGAGCAGTACTTC; cdr3_aa: CASRTGFFSYEQYF
j_call: TRBJ2-2; d_call: NA; v_call: TRBV5-6; cdr3_nt: TGTGCCAGCAGCTTGGTGGGCAGGGGAGGGACCGGGGAGCTGTTTTTT; cdr3_aa: CASSLVGRGGTGELFF
j_call: TRBJ1-2; d_call: NA; v_call: TRBV10-3; cdr3_nt: TGTGCCATCAGCGAATCCGGGGGTAGATATGGCTACACCTTC; cdr3_aa: CAISESGGRYGYTF
j_call: TRBJ1-5; d_call: NA; v_call: TRBV18; cdr3_nt: TGTGCCAGCTCACCACAGGGAGGCAATCAGCCCCAGCATTTT; cdr3_aa: CASSPQGGNQPQHF
j_call: TRBJ2-7; d_call: TRBD2; v_call: TRBV30; cdr3_nt: TGTGCCTGGAACCTAGCGGGAGAAAGCGAGCAGTACTTC; cdr3_aa: CAWNLAGESEQYF
j_call: TRBJ1-4; d_call: TRBD1; v_call: TRBV6-1; cdr3_nt: TGTGCCAGCAGTGAAGGGACAGGGTATGAAAAACTGTTTTTT; cdr3_aa: CASSEGTGYEKLFF
j_call: TRBJ1-2; d_call: NA; v_call: TRBV7-9; cdr3_nt: TGTGCCAGCAGCTTACAGGGGAATGGCTACACCTTC; cdr3_aa: CASSLQGNGYTF
j_call: TRBJ2-1; d_call: TRBD2; v_call: TRBV18; cdr3_nt: TGTGCCAGCTCACCACAACTAGCGGGAGACGATGATGAGCAGTTCTTC; cdr3_aa: CASSPQLAGDDDEQFF
j_call: TRBJ1-5; d_call: NA; v_call: TRBV28; cdr3_nt: TGTGCCAGCAGAAACCACCCGGCGGAGCCCCAGCATTTT; cdr3_aa: CASRNHPAEPQHF
j_call: TRBJ2-3; d_call: TRBD1; v_call: TRBV5-1; cdr3_nt: TGCGCCAGCAGCCCGAGGACAGGGGGCGAATCAGATACGCAGTATTTT; cdr3_aa: CASSPRTGGESDTQYF
j_call: TRBJ2-5; d_call: TRBD1; v_call: TRBV5-6; cdr3_nt: TGTGCCAGCAGCTTACAGGGGCGCGCTCTGGGGACCCAGTACTTC; cdr3_aa: CASSLQGRALGTQYF
j_call: TRBJ2-5; d_call: TRBD1; v_call: TRBV5-4; cdr3_nt: TGTGCCAGCAGCTTCGGGACAGAAGAAGAGACCCAGTACTTC; cdr3_aa: CASSFGTEEETQYF
j_call: TRBJ2-2; d_call: NA; v_call: TRBV6-5; cdr3_nt: TGTGCCAGCAGTTCCGCCGGGGAGCTGTTTTTT; cdr3_aa: CASSSAGELFF
j_call: TRBJ2-1; d_call: TRBD2; v_call: TRBV4-1; cdr3_nt: TGCGCCAGCAGCCAACGGGACTATTACAATGAGCAGTTCTTC; cdr3_aa: CASSQRDYYNEQFF
j_call: TRBJ2-2; d_call: TRBD2; v_call: TRBV5-1; cdr3_nt: TGCGCCAGCAGCTGGGGCAATAGCGGGGAGCCCGGGGAGCTGTTTTTT; cdr3_aa: CASSWGNSGEPGELFF
j_call: TRBJ1-4; d_call: NA; v_call: TRBV6-6; cdr3_nt: TGTGCCAGTGGTCCCGGGGGAACTAATGAAAAACTGTTTTTT; cdr3_aa: CASGPGGTNEKLFF